This T cell receptor (beta chain) was documented in a study of T cell repertoires and HLA-DP antigens. Study-level points and caveats: Against both alloantigens, CD137+ clonality was similar, around 0.36.

Measured with immunoSEQ multiplex PCR; TCRdb has only the in-frame clones, and not every one. Here the sample spans 75,000 to 90,000 clones, 86% being singletons. Of note for this clone: The antigen is undetermined. Other nucleotide sequences in the sample specify the same CDR3.

The germline gives CDR1 MNHNS, CDR2 SASEGT. The CDR3 extends over 15 amino acids. J lost 4 bases, V lost 3 bases, and 3 bases had no gene match. The chain is built from TRBV6-1 and TRBJ2-3; 11 bases are a match to TRBD2. Sequenced input: CD4+ T cells from PBMCs. This receptor was identified in a man aged 45-65 years in good health and CMV-seronegative. CDR3 amino acids: CASSEVAGGPDTQYF. Here the CDR3 DNA reads TGTGCCAGCAGTGAGGTAGCGGGAGGGCCAGATACGCAGTATTTT.